One and the same sample provided the 6 T cell receptor beta chains below, sequenced in a study of blood T cell repertoires in COVID-19 (dated by TCRdb to about 2020). The protocol used for the library was the immunoSEQ multiplex PCR assay. TCRdb stores this immuneACCESS table with in-frame sequences only. Part of the clones is absent; in the studies checked, under half of the shortfall reflects unresolved V genes, and no reason is known for the rest. The sample table contains over 250,000 clones; only one count was recorded for about 88% of them. The ten largest account for about 4% of the sample. The sequencing input was peripheral blood. All receptors derive from a man aged 55-75 years who had recovered from COVID-19.

The chain joins TRBV9 to TRBJ2-7, with D possibly matching TRBD1 (5 bases). The V gene lost 0 bases and the J gene lost 2 bases, with 9 bases spanning the gap. CDR3 length equals 14 residues. Germline CDR1 is SGDLS and CDR2 is YYNGEE. The DNA for the CDR3 is TGTGCCAGCAGCGTAGAGGGCAGGGCCTACGAGCAGTACTTC. It codes for CASSVEGRAYEQYF.

This clone was seen just once. V is TRBV7-3 and J is TRBJ2-7, with TRBD1 identical over 10 bases. The germline V gene encodes CDR1 SGHTA and CDR2 FQGTGA. The CDR3 is 14 amino acids. Germline trimming cut 3 bases from V and 7 bases from J; bases unmatched to any gene: 6. The CDR3 bases are TGTGCCAGCAGCTTCTCCGGGACAGGGGCGGAGCAGTACTTC. The encoded protein is CASSFSGTGAEQYF.

The rearrangement joins TRBV6-6 to TRBJ1-2, with a possible D match to TRBD1 (5 bases). The CDR3 totals 15 residues. CDR1 is MNHNY and CDR2 is SVGAGI in the germline V gene (reference sequence). Deletions cut 2 bases from V and 8 bases from J, with 18 bases between. The CDR3 DNA sequence: TGTGCCAGCAGTTACGAAGGCAGGGTAAAAGGAGGCTACACCTTC. Protein product: CASSYEGRVKGGYTF.

The chain carries TRBV7-2 and TRBJ1-2; D is unresolved. Germline-derived CDR1 and CDR2 are SGHTA and FQGNSA. The CDR3 runs to 13 residues. V shed 0 bases and J shed 7 bases, with 9 bases lying between them. In DNA form, the CDR3 reads TGTGCCAGCAGCTTAGCGGAGCGGGTTGGCTACACCTTC. Translation: CASSLAERVGYTF. The whole variable domain, filled in from reference TRBV7-2 and TRBJ1-2, reads GAGVSQSPSNKVTEKGKDVELRCDPISGHTALYWYRQSLGQGLEFLIYFQGNSAPDKSGLPSDRFSAERTGGSVSTLTIQRTQQEDSAVYLCASSLAERVGYTFGSGTRLTVV.

The chain recombines TRBV27 with TRBJ2-7, with 10 bases that match TRBD2. The CDR3 is 15 residues long. Germline loops: CDR1 MNHEY, CDR2 SMNVEV (reference sequence). The J segment lost 2 bases and the V segment lost 2 bases, leaving 3 bases of the junction unmatched. CDR3 nucleotides: TGTGCCAGCAGTTTAAAGGGACTAGCGCCCTACGAGCAGTACTTC. Translating gives CASSLKGLAPYEQYF.

The rearrangement joins TRBV6-5 to TRBJ2-5, with a weak D call TRBD1 (6 bases). With 6 bases removed from V and 3 bases from J, the gap between germline ends came to 14 bases. The CDR3 is made up of 14 amino acids. Germline V gene data show CDR1 as MNHEY and CDR2 as SVGAGI. The CDR3 sequence is CASSSPHREETQYF. CDR3 in DNA: TGTGCCAGCAGCTCCCCCCACAGGGAAGAGACCCAGTACTTC.